This T cell receptor (beta chain) was sequenced for a study of T cells in Graves' hyperthyroidism and ophthalmopathy. There were TCR beta CDR3 regions amplified from RNA transcripts. An initial round of RT-PCR targeting the TCR CDR3 relied on the HTBI primer set. MiXCR, applied by TCRdb to the multiplex PCR reads, yields one record per CDR3 protein. Among 600,000 to 900,000 distinct CDR3 sequences, roughly 15% were seen once, and the ten largest hold under 9.5%. Germline V gives CDR1 MNHGY, CDR2 SVAAGI. The CDR3 contains 16 residues. V was clipped by 4 bases and J by 4 bases, with 19 bases between them. This clonotype was observed a handful of times.

The source of this sequence is a man between 18 and 35 years old with Graves' hyperthyroidism. Sequencing was carried out using blood. This rearrangement joins TRBV6-9 to TRBJ1-2, with D possibly TRBD1 on 6 matching bases. The CDR3 DNA reads as TGTGCCAGCAGTTCCCCCCGGGACGGGGGGCTCTATGGCTACACCTTC. This codes for CASSSPRDGGLYGYTF.